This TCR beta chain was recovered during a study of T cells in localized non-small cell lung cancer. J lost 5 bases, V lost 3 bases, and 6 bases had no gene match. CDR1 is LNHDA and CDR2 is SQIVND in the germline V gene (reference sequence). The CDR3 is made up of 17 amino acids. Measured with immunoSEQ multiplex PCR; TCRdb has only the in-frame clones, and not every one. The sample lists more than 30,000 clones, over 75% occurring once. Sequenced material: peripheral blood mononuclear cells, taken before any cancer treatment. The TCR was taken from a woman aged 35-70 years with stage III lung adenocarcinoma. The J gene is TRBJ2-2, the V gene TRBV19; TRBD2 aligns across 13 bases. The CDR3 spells CASSMGPLAGGTGELFF. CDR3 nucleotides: TGTGCCAGTAGTATGGGGCCACTAGCGGGAGGGACCGGGGAGCTGTTTTTT.